This T cell receptor beta chain was retrieved from a study of shared clonotypes between healthy human individuals. Study as a whole: Researchers assigned three CD4 naive, three CD4 memory, two CD8 naive and one CD8 memory plate to each donor. Study observations and caveats: For naive CD4 cells, roughly 4.8% of clonotypes were shared across a few donors.

Details on this clone: The antigen is unknown.

CDR1 and CDR2 from the germline V gene are SGHTS and YDEGEE. The CDR3 loop spans 14 amino acids. The ends lost 2 bases at V and 2 bases at J; junction bases unmatched: 3. The method was immunoSEQ multiplex PCR; TCRdb's version includes in-frame clones alone and lacks a portion of them. The table shows approximately 2.3 million clones, with approximately 95% occurring only once. A CD45RA-negative memory subset and a CD45RA+ naive subset were separated from the CD4+ cells. This receptor was obtained from a man younger than 35 in good health. Some clones in this sample may be carry-over from other donors' samples. The rearrangement uses TRBV5-8 and TRBJ1-1, with 7 bases lining up with TRBD1. Source material: naive CD4+ T cells from PBMCs. Subset indicated: CD45RA+ positively selected. In DNA, the CDR3 is TGTGCCAGCAGCTTACAGGGGAGTAACACTGAAGCTTTCTTT. Amino acids: CASSLQGSNTEAFF.